Each of the 5 T cell receptor beta chains below was sequenced from the same sample in a study of cytomegalovirus exposure and HLA in healthy donors. The PCR was carried out with 60 Vbeta primers and 13 Jbeta primers. Produced via immunoSEQ multiplex PCR; TCRdb's table is partial and in-frame only. The sample lists under 95,000 clones, approximately 82% seen once, with roughly 2.2% in the top ten. The specimen sequenced was PBMCs. All receptors come from a man aged 40-49 years in good health and CMV-seronegative.

The chain links TRBV19 to TRBJ2-5; 7 nucleotides line up with TRBD1. The closer fit of TRBJ2-7 to the DNA end suggests the J call may be wrong. Germline values: CDR1 LNHDA, CDR2 SQIVND (reference sequence). The CDR3 totals 14 residues. As DNA, the CDR3 is TGTGCCAGTAGCATCAGGGGGTCAACCTACGAGCAGTACTTC. Protein: CASSIRGSTYEQYF.

The chain carries TRBV6-5 and TRBJ1-5; TRBD1 matches 7 bases. Trimming took 6 bases from V and 0 from J; bases not matched to a gene: 5. The CDR3 length is 15 residues. Germline-derived CDR1 and CDR2 are MNHEY and SVGAGI. CDR3 DNA sequence: TGTGCCAGCAGCCCGGGACAGTATAGCAATCAGCCCCAGCATTTT. It specifies CASSPGQYSNQPQHF.

The chain recombines TRBV30 with TRBJ2-1; 7 positions match TRBD1. Germline trimming cut 1 base from V and 7 bases from J; bases unmatched to any gene: 1. Germline V gene sequence: CDR1 GTSNPN, CDR2 SVGIG (reference sequence). This CDR3 has 12 amino acids. CDR3 residues: CAWSDRGNEQFF. The CDR3 coding sequence is TGTGCCTGGAGTGACAGGGGAAATGAGCAGTTCTTC.

This clone occurred once. J is TRBJ1-2 and V is TRBV10-3; 7 bases align to TRBD1. Germline CDR1 is ENHRY and CDR2 is SYGVKD. With 4 bases clipped from V and 8 bases from J, the junction kept 7 bases outside the gene matches. This CDR3 spans 13 amino acids. CDR3 protein: CAISGGQRAGYTF. CDR3 nucleotide sequence: TGTGCCATCAGTGGGGGACAGCGGGCCGGCTACACCTTC.

This sequence joins TRBV5-3 and TRBJ1-4; D perhaps matches TRBD1 (5 bases). TRBV5-3 is noted as an ORF with a role that remains uncertain. The CDR3 is made up of 14 amino acids. V gave up 4 bases and J gave up 5 bases, with 12 bases separating them. CDR3 amino acids: CARSAGGLNEKLFF. DNA of the CDR3: TGTGCCAGAAGCGCCGGGGGTCTAAATGAAAAACTGTTTTTT.